This T cell receptor beta chain was retrieved from a study of T cells in Graves' hyperthyroidism and ophthalmopathy. This clonotype was seen many times. What it binds is not known. Newly diagnosed patients aged 18 to 65 had hyperthyroidism of under 2 months' duration. The sample, blood from the first hyperthyroidism diagnosis, precedes any ophthalmopathy symptoms. The TCR beta CDR3 regions underwent amplification using RNA transcripts as the source. Carried out on the TCR CDR3, a first-round RT-PCR used the HTBI primer set. TCRdb analysed the multiplex PCR reads with MiXCR anew, one entry per CDR3 protein. The table records under 400,000 distinct CDR3 sequences, more than 15% of them present only once. Study results and limitations: Model output signaled ophthalmopathy a median around 6.9 months ahead of onset. Blood shared most expanded thyroid clonotypes above 0.001.

Source material: blood. The clonotype originates from a woman aged 18-29 years with Graves' hyperthyroidism that later progressed to Graves' ophthalmopathy.

The CDR3 here is CSVGDRGAKNIQYF. The CDR3 DNA reads as TGCAGCGTGGGGGACAGGGGAGCCAAAAACATTCAGTACTTC. This chain joins TRBV29-1 and TRBJ2-4; 10 bases are a match to TRBD1. Trimming at V came to 6 bases and at J to 0 bases, leaving 2 bases not matched to a gene. This CDR3 contains 14 residues. Germline V CDR1 and CDR2: SQVTM, ANQGSEA.